Presented here are 10 T cell receptor beta chains from one specimen sequenced in a study of OX40 agonist ivuxolimab in advanced cancers. The table came from immunoSEQ multiplex PCR; TCRdb's copy has only in-frame clones and leaves some out. Here the sample spans 90,000 or so clones, around 90% being singletons. The starting material was CD4+ or CD8+ T cells sorted from blood, obtained in a trial of the OX40 agonist ivuxolimab. The receptors derive from an adult with an advanced solid tumor such as melanoma, head and neck, liver or kidney cancer.

This clone occurred once. V and J are TRBV6-1 and TRBJ2-7; 7 nucleotides align to TRBD1. Trimming at V came to 7 bases and at J to 1 base, leaving 4 bases not matched to a gene. The CDR3 has 13 amino acids. CDR1 is MNHNS and CDR2 is SASEGT in the germline V gene. The CDR3 coding sequence is TGTGCCAGCACGACGGGACAGTCCTACGAGCAGTACTTC. This encodes CASTTGQSYEQYF.

The chain joins TRBV5-6 to TRBJ2-6; D ambiguous. The CDR3 length is 15 residues. Germline V gene lookup returns CDR1 SGHDT and CDR2 YYEEEE. V gave up 4 bases and J gave up 4 bases, with 12 bases separating them. CDR3: CASSLLSSGANVLTF. CDR3 DNA sequence: TGTGCCAGCAGCCTACTATCATCCGGGGCCAACGTCCTGACTTTC.

The V and J genes are TRBV28 and TRBJ1-2, with D perhaps TRBD1 (6 bases). CDR1 is MDHEN, CDR2 SYDVKM, per germline. The CDR3 is made up of 14 amino acids. The V gene lost 3 bases and the J gene lost 4 bases, with 12 bases spanning the gap. The CDR3 here is CASSFGRGFYGYTF. CDR3 in DNA: TGTGCCAGCAGTTTTGGGAGGGGGTTCTATGGCTACACCTTC.

This clone was detected once. The chain links TRBV5-7 to TRBJ2-1; D uncertain. TRBV5-7 belongs to the ORF category, with a function that is uncertain. The CDR3 has 13 residues. V shed 2 bases and J shed 12 bases, with 15 bases lying between them. The CDR3 DNA sequence: TGTGCCAGCAGCTTTTCAGGACCATGGGGGCAGTTCTTC. It translates to CASSFSGPWGQFF.

The V gene is TRBV14, the J gene TRBJ2-5, with D perhaps TRBD1 or TRBD2 (5 bases each). Trimming shortened V by 6 bases and J by 5 bases, and 13 bases separated the two germline ends. This CDR3 is 13 amino acids long. Germline CDR1 is SGHDN and CDR2 is FVKESK. For the CDR3, the DNA is TGTGCCAGCAGAGGGACGGGATGGGAGACCCAGTACTTC. This encodes CASRGTGWETQYF. The full variable domain, rest sourced from reference TRBV14 and TRBJ2-5, is EAGVTQFPSHSVIEKGQTVTLRCDPISGHDNLYWYRRVMGKEIKFLLHFVKESKQDESGMPNNRFLAERTGGTYSTLKVQPAELEDSGVYFCASRGTGWETQYFGPGTRLLVL.

The rearrangement uses TRBV5-8 and TRBJ1-1, with 7 bases fitting TRBD1. Unmatched junction bases numbered 4, after V lost 0 bases and J lost 11 bases. CDR1 and CDR2 from the germline V gene are SGHTS and YDEGEE. The CDR3 extends over 12 amino acids. CDR3 nucleotide sequence: TGTGCCAGCAGCTTGGAAACAGGGGTCGCTTTCTTT. Translated, it gives CASSLETGVAFF.

The chain joins TRBV6-1 to TRBJ1-2; a possible D gene is TRBD1 (5 bases). Germline V gene sequence: CDR1 MNHNS, CDR2 SASEGT. The CDR3 spans 13 residues. Trimming took 4 bases from V and 8 from J, leaving 14 bases between them. CDR3 in DNA: TGTGCCAGCAGTGTCGCAGGGATTGGGGGCTACACCTTC. Its protein is CASSVAGIGGYTF.

This chain connects TRBV5-1 to TRBJ1-2; tentative D call: TRBD1 (6 bases). The germline CDR1 and CDR2 sequences are SGHRS and YFSETQ. The V end was cut by 4 bases, the J end by 4 bases, with 11 bases between. The CDR3 has 13 residues. CDR3 in amino acids: CASSEDSTYGYTF. CDR3 DNA: TGCGCCAGCAGCGAGGACAGCACCTATGGCTACACCTTC.

V and J are TRBV4-1 and TRBJ2-2; unclear D gene. The CDR3 totals 16 residues. Germline loops: CDR1 MGHRA, CDR2 YSYEKL. Trimming left V 0 bases short and J 4 bases short, with 12 bases between. The CDR3 DNA is TGCGCCAGCAGCCAAGAGGATGAACCTAGCACCGGGGAGCTGTTTTTT. Its protein is CASSQEDEPSTGELFF.

This chain joins TRBV28 and TRBJ2-6; 16 positions match TRBD2. Germline CDR1 MDHEN, CDR2 SYDVKM. CDR3 length: 21 amino acids. The ends lost 5 bases at V and 0 bases at J; junction bases unmatched: 10. The DNA of the CDR3 is TGTGCCAGCAGTCAGCAGGGGACTAGCGGGAGGGCCCCCTCTGGGGCCAACGTCCTGACTTTC. It translates to CASSQQGTSGRAPSGANVLTF.